This TCR beta chain was observed in a study of T cell responses to AZD1222 COVID-19 vaccine. TCRdb keeps only in-frame clones here, not all; method: immunoSEQ multiplex PCR. The sample includes 110,000 to 150,000 clones, around 90% of them seen just once. Germline loops: CDR1 MNHEY, CDR2 SVGEGT. This CDR3 region has 14 residues. The V gene lost 2 bases and the J gene lost 7 bases, with 12 bases spanning the gap. This clone was detected only once. The TCR was taken from an adult in good health. Sequenced here: peripheral blood, sampled on day 0 of AZD1222 vaccination. The chain employs TRBV6-2 or TRBV6-3 and TRBJ1-5, with D hard to call. For the CDR3, the DNA is TGTGCCAGCAGTTACGACAACAATTACCAGCCCCAGCATTTT. It yields the protein CASSYDNNYQPQHF.